This TCR beta chain appears in the sequencing data of a study of T cell repertoires in cytomegalovirus infection. This CDR3 is 14 amino acids long. J was trimmed by 2 bases and V by 6 bases; bases with no gene match: 7. CDR1 is MNHEY, CDR2 SMNVEV, per germline (reference sequence). Findings and caveats of the study: CMV-specific TCR beta clonotypes restricted by HLA-C were the ones dominating the ex vivo response.

A few counts support this clonotype. Its antigen is not known. TCRdb processed the reads anew with MiXCR; each CDR3 protein has one entry. The top ten clones hold approximately 61% of a sample with around 69,000 distinct CDR3 sequences, roughly 20% of them seen once. The sequencing here drew on CD8+ T cells from cultured PBMCs, taken from culture after CMV antigen stimulation. This clonotype was sampled from a human donor in good health (CMV status not recorded). Some clones in this sample may be carry-over from other donors' samples. This chain uses TRBV27 with TRBJ2-7; TRBD2 matches 7 bases. This CDR3 is CASRGGDFPYEQYF. Here the CDR3 DNA reads TGTGCCAGCAGGGGAGGGGATTTCCCCTACGAGCAGTACTTC.